This section outlines one TCR beta chain sequence together with its context. This entry is derived from a study of blood T cells in healthy people across ages. The CDR3 runs to 14 residues. Germline V lookup: CDR1 SQVTM, CDR2 ANQGSEA. Trimming took 7 bases from V and 5 from J, leaving 20 bases between them. Together with a sample-barcoded 5' primer, a J-beta primer mix was included in a second PCR lasting about 6 to 12 cycles. MiXCR, run by TCRdb on the 5' RACE reads, gives a single entry per CDR3 protein. The sample gives hundreds of thousands of distinct CDR3 sequences, roughly 50% of which show up once; approximately 40% is in the top ten.

The rearrangement joins TRBV29-1 to TRBJ1-1; maybe TRBD1 (5 bases). The sample was blood. The sequence came from an older man in good health. The CDR3 nucleotides are TGCAGCGCATTAGGGGACCGCGAGGGAACTGAAGCTTTCTTT. Its protein product is CSALGDREGTEAFF.